The present T cell receptor beta chain was sequenced within a study of cytomegalovirus exposure and HLA in healthy donors (dated by TCRdb to 2017 to 2019). Regarding the complete study: An earlier analysis of several hundred of the donors reported 250 to 350 Gb of sequence data and 90 million to 120 million unique TCR beta sequences obtained from about 170 million T cells. On average, around 240,000 unique TCR beta nucleotide sequences were sequenced per donor among 300 to 500 genotyped donors of the cohort, with approximately 18% of those sequences being non-productive. Every discovery cohort repertoire had been produced on one sequencing platform. The genetic ancestry cluster associated with self-reported Caucasian donors included over 65% of the roughly 400 genotyped donors. Donor age, sex, ethnicity and CMV serostatus were compiled alongside the repertoire data. The later analysis used no new phenotypic data to find candidate immune exposures, relying instead on TCR beta sequences and their occurrence across donors. An early release that covered fewer than 750 HLA-typed donors contained 300 to 350 gigabases of sequencing data and about 93 million unique TCR sequences. Besides the first cohort of 666 subjects, a separate validation cohort made up of about 120 different subjects was used. In a later analysis, previously published TCR beta repertoires from about 670 donors were re-analyzed and high-resolution HLA genotyping was added so that TCR occurrence patterns could be studied. The study aimed to test whether signatures of past pathogen exposure could be identified by cataloging public T cell receptors. About five DR-DQ haplotypes were treated as single units for association and clustering because of strong linkage in the cohort. The T cell repertoires of under 750 subjects were profiled by immunosequencing and related to cytomegalovirus serostatus. The number of donors typed differed by locus, with about 620-630 for A, B, C, DRB1 and DQB1, 522 for DQA1, approximately 570 for DPA1, and about 450 for DPB1. To predict cytomegalovirus infection status, the study combined high-throughput TCR immunosequencing, statistical association of individual TCRs with disease status, and machine learning. To decide whether each TCR beta V gene segment behaved as functional or pseudogenic, an earlier analysis of some 600 of the donors relied on high-throughput TCR beta sequencing. HLA typing covered class I and class II loci at four-digit resolution. In a later genetic analysis, genome-wide SNP genotypes for about 55% of the roughly 700 donors were used, and that subset was treated as a discovery cohort. What the authors observed across the whole study: A later genetic analysis associated a missense DCLRE1C variant with V-gene and J-gene trimming of TCR beta chains, and an independent cohort replicated the association. Assigning TCR associations to individual alleles was difficult when HLA alleles, especially DR and DQ, strongly co-occurred. Linkage disequilibrium might explain the correlated functional status among segregating V segments, but an unknown experimental factor could not be ruled out. A further reported finding was that TCR beta sequences accurately predicted the HLA-A and HLA-B alleles for most subjects in the first cohort. The study gave a list of 150 to 200 TCR beta chains associated with cytomegalovirus. In both the original and validation cohorts, the classifier was reported to diagnose cytomegalovirus status with high specificity and sensitivity. In a later analysis, 15,000 to 20,000 TCR beta sequences were associated with specific HLA alleles at a false discovery rate of 0.05. Compared with the 666-donor mean, donors in an Asian-associated ancestry cluster had fewer N-insertions in productive TCRs, according to a later genetic analysis. Some IMGT-functional V segments, including TRBV6-2 and TRBV6-3, could not be told apart with the 87-base-pair reads, so those segments were excluded. A later analysis reported that several top co-occurrence clusters appeared linked to parvovirus B19, influenza, CMV and Epstein-Barr virus. In a later analysis, most CMV-associated TCR beta chains were found to appear HLA-restricted, with HLA associations seemingly driven largely by CMV exposure. A cluster of highly shared sequence variants was judged likely to represent a technical artifact of the sequencing pipeline. Most TCR sequences were seen in very few donors, while some public TCRs were found in many individuals. In this cohort, only TCR beta chains were sequenced, and detectable features were limited by the absence of alpha or paired-chain data. Roughly uniform sequencing depth across donors was assumed in presence/absence analyses, although this assumption may not hold. In a later analysis, TCR association rates were found to vary across HLA loci, with the most associated TCRs seen for DRB1 alleles and the fewest for HLA-C alleles. The only immune exposure information available for the cohort was CMV serostatus. Because HLA typing was missing for some donors at each locus, association tests included only the typed subset. A few of the identified cytomegalovirus-associated TCR beta chains were confirmed in vitro to be specific for cytomegalovirus antigens. In a later analysis, HLA-associated TCR beta chains showed more clonal expansion and lower generation probabilities than non-associated chains that were equally common. It was suggested by the authors that the approach could potentially be generalized to other disease states and immunological phenotypes. In an earlier analysis of approximately 590 of the donors, most TCR beta V segments appeared in productive rearrangements about 87% or about 30% of the time, broadly matching IMGT annotations. Because counts were too low, around 17 rarely observed V segments, including chromosome 9 orphons, were left out of the earlier analysis of 587 of the donors.

The germline V gene encodes CDR1 SGHDN and CDR2 FVKESK. Measured from the cysteine to the phenylalanine, the CDR3 is 15 residues long. The kept DNA is CDR3 alone, 45 bases in frame from the first base. V and J lose 4 bases and 0 bases, and a span of 12 bases separates them. This clone was detected only a few times. Its antigen has not been determined. No base-level quality is on record; no much larger clone is a single base apart. The cohort was made up of 500 to 850 healthy bone marrow donors. At the time of sampling, every cohort member was nominally healthy, though immune exposures that went unrecorded were likely present. The donor tested CMV seropositive and was one of the 289 seropositive cohort members. A peripheral blood sample was provided by each donor, and peripheral blood mononuclear cells were used for TCR beta sequencing. The Qiagen DNeasy Blood Extraction Kit was used to extract genomic DNA from the blood cell samples.

The library came from the immunoSEQ multiplex PCR assay. A mixture of 60 forward primers for TCR Vbeta segments and 13 reverse primers for TCR Jbeta segments was used in the multiplex PCR. The CDR3 region of rearranged TCR beta genes was amplified from genomic DNA by a multiplex PCR assay. The amplified TCR beta libraries were sequenced on the Illumina HiSeq System as 87-base-pair reads. The paper's processing steps were these. A later analysis counted about 76 million unique TCR beta chains across the 600 to 850 repertoires, and some 12 million of these chains were shared by at least two donors. Raw reads were error-corrected and collapsed into unique sequences with a nearest-neighbor algorithm that merged closely related sequences to remove PCR and sequencing errors. V, D and J gene segments were assigned by aligning CDR3 sequences to IMGT reference sequences. For a sequence to be retained, a match of at least six nucleotides to both a V gene segment and a J gene segment was required. A rearrangement counted as productive if the CDR3 had no stop codons and remained in frame with V and J, and every other rearrangement counted as non-productive. CDR3 was defined by IMGT convention, running from the second conserved V-encoded cysteine to the conserved J-encoded phenylalanine. Sequences without an unambiguous match to a single V gene segment were excluded from the earlier analysis of several hundred of the donors. An earlier analysis of 450 to 650 of the donors called V segments functional above 56.7% productive rearrangements and segregating when the between-donor standard deviation exceeded 5%. A statistical classification framework was developed to diagnose cytomegalovirus status using the catalog of TCR beta chain sequences. A later analysis assigned V and J genes by comparing TCR nucleotide sequences with IMGT/GENE-DB human TR gene sequences. A later analysis assigned CDR3 sequences and most-parsimonious VDJ recombination scenarios with the TCRdist pipeline. In a later analysis, each TCR beta chain was defined by its CDR3 amino acid sequence together with its V-gene family, and reads without a unique V-gene family were excluded. As a way to deal with suspected cross-contamination and a sequencing artifact, a later analysis dropped more than 500 nucleotide sequences that were highly shared and had low generation probability. For each public chain, a later analysis derived a clonal expansion index from normalized ranks of inferred template counts within each repertoire. Generation probabilities in a later analysis came from a VDJ recombination model fitted to out-of-frame rearrangements, and those results were checked against IGoR. Hypergeometric tests were used in a later analysis to score TCR-TCR, TCR-HLA and TCR-CMV co-occurrence, with a repertoire-size bias correction applied to the TCR pairs. A later analysis estimated false discovery rates by permuting HLA or CMV assignments 20 times. In a later analysis, co-occurring TCRs were grouped using DBSCAN, with TCRdist sequence similarity added in when clustering inside HLA-allele-positive subsets. Repertoires with fewer than 30,000 or more than 120,000 public chains, plus five repertoires with anomalous nucleotide sharing, were excluded from co-occurrence clustering. TCRdb obtained this table from immuneACCESS and retained in-frame rearrangements with V and J assigned. These tables miss some clones; where compared with another copy, unresolved V genes account for less than half of the shortfall, and the remainder is unexplained. V, J and clone size derive from that table, while D and trimming were established from the DNA sequence. The sample includes 120,000 or so clones, with over 70% observed a single time. The top ten constitute approximately 4% of the sample.

The sample consisted of PBMCs. This receptor was identified in a man aged 18 to 29 in good health and CMV-seropositive. Recombination joined TRBV14 with TRBJ1-2; a weak D assignment points to TRBD1 (5 bases agree). This receptor carries the CDR3 CASSPRQQTNYGYTF. The sequence in DNA is TGTGCCAGCAGCCCCAGACAGCAAACTAACTATGGCTACACCTTC.